The 27 T cell receptor beta chains listed next were all sequenced from one sample in a study of T cell responses to AZD1222 COVID-19 vaccine. Method: immunoSEQ multiplex PCR; TCRdb's copy keeps in-frame clones and lacks some. The table records some 130,000 clones, 87% of them present only once. The source was peripheral blood, collected on day 0 of AZD1222 vaccination. These receptors all come from an adult in good health.

J is TRBJ2-5 and V is TRBV12-3 or TRBV12-4; D not certain. Trimming pared 3 bases from V and 2 bases from J, leaving 7 bases between. The CDR3 contains 13 residues. Written as DNA, the CDR3 is TGTGCCAGCAGTTTTGGGCCTCAAGAGACCCAGTACTTC. This codes for CASSFGPQETQYF.

The V call is TRBV6-5, the J call TRBJ2-7; D perhaps matches TRBD2 (6 bases). This CDR3 is 15 amino acids long. Germline V CDR1 and CDR2: MNHEY, SVGAGI. Deletions cut 5 bases from V and 3 bases from J, with 17 bases between. CDR3 coding DNA: TGTGCCAGCAGTATCCGGGACTCAAATATCTACGAGCAGTACTTC. It translates to CASSIRDSNIYEQYF.

The DNA of the CDR3 is TGCGCCAGCAGCCCACGTCGGGGGGACGAGCAGTACTTC. It yields the protein CASSPRRGDEQYF. The chain uses TRBV5-1 and TRBJ2-7, with 7 bases fitting TRBD2. The CDR3 covers 13 residues. The germline gives CDR1 SGHRS, CDR2 YFSETQ. After removal of 4 bases from V and 5 bases from J, the junction contained 6 bases not matched to a gene. Full variable domain (remainder filled in from reference TRBV5-1 and TRBJ2-7): KAGVTQTPRYLIKTRGQQVTLSCSPISGHRSVSWYQQTPGQGLQFLFEYFSETQRNKGNFPGRFSGRQFSNSRSEMNVSTLELGDSALYLCASSPRRGDEQYFGPGTRLTVT.

DNA for the CDR3: TGTGCCAGCAGTGAAGGGGGCTCGTGGTATGGCTACACCTTC. Translation gives CASSEGGSWYGYTF. This chain links TRBV6-1 with TRBJ1-2; tentatively, D is TRBD1 (5 bases). Trimming pared 1 base from V and 5 bases from J, leaving 11 bases between. Germline V CDR1 and CDR2: MNHNS, SASEGT. CDR3 length: 14 residues.

Written as DNA, the CDR3 is TGTGCCAGCAGTTACGGCCCGACAGGGAGTAAAGATGGGCGCACCTTC. Amino acid sequence: CASSYGPTGSKDGRTF. The J gene is TRBJ1-2, the V gene TRBV6-2 or TRBV6-3; 7 nucleotides agree with TRBD1. The CDR3 spans 16 residues. From germline, CDR1 is MNHEY and CDR2 SVGEGT. Trimming removed 2 bases from V and 13 bases from J; junction bases left unmatched: 19.

The CDR3 DNA reads TGTGCCAGCAGTGAGGGCCAGATCGGGAACACTGAAGCTTTCTTT. It translates to CASSEGQIGNTEAFF. This chain joins TRBV2 and TRBJ1-1; D remains ambiguous. The CDR3 is 15 residues long. From germline, CDR1 is SNHLY and CDR2 FYNNEI. V was clipped by 3 bases and J by 1 base, with 12 bases between them. The entire variable domain, with the rest obtained from reference TRBV2 and TRBJ1-1, is as follows: EPEVTQTPSHQVTQMGQEVILRCVPISNHLYFYWYRQILGQKVEFLVSFYNNEISEKSEIFDDQFSVERPDGSNFTLKIRSTKLEDSAMYFCASSEGQIGNTEAFFGQGTRLTVV.

The chain links TRBV27 to TRBJ1-5, with 8 bases lining up with TRBD1. V shed 5 bases, J shed 9 bases, and the junction held 6 bases outside the gene matches. This CDR3 has 13 amino acids. The V gene's germline CDR1 is MNHEY and CDR2 SMNVEV (reference sequence). The CDR3 DNA sequence: TGTGCCAGCAGTCTTGACAGGGGCGGGCCCCAGCATTTT. Amino acids: CASSLDRGGPQHF.

The DNA of the CDR3 is TGTGCCAGCATGGTCGGCTCTGGAAACACCATATATTTT. Protein sequence: CASMVGSGNTIYF. The chain recombines TRBV6-5 with TRBJ1-3; D unresolved. V dropped 7 bases and J dropped 0 bases, with 7 bases sitting between them. Germline V gene lookup returns CDR1 MNHEY and CDR2 SVGAGI. The CDR3 is made up of 13 amino acids.

V is TRBV15 and J is TRBJ1-2, with D possibly TRBD1 on 6 matching bases. Germline assignment: CDR1 LNHNV and CDR2 YYDKDF (reference sequence). Trimming took off 0 bases at V and 8 bases at J, with 13 bases between the two ends. The CDR3 is 14 amino acids. In nucleotides, the CDR3 is TGTGCCACCAGCAGAGAGGGGGGGGCGCTGGGCTACACCTTC. Encoded protein: CATSREGGALGYTF. The complete variable domain, with remaining parts taken from reference TRBV15 and TRBJ1-2, reads DAMVIQNPRYQVTQFGKPVTLSCSQTLNHNVMYWYQQKSSQAPKLLFHYYDKDFNNEADTPDNFQSRRPNTSFCFLDIRSPGLGDTAMYLCATSREGGALGYTFGSGTRLTVV.

This clone was counted a single time. The chain combines TRBV11-2 with TRBJ2-5; D not resolved. The germline gives CDR1 SGHAT, CDR2 FQNNGV. V was clipped by 1 base and J by 6 bases, with 9 bases between them. The CDR3 extends over 13 amino acids. CDR3 nucleotides: TGTGCCAGCAGCTTAGTAGTCGACCAGACCCAGTACTTC. It codes for CASSLVVDQTQYF. Drawing the rest from reference TRBV11-2 and TRBJ2-5, the complete variable domain is EAGVAQSPRYKIIEKRQSVAFWCNPISGHATLYWYQQILGQGPKLLIQFQNNGVVDDSQLPKDRFSAERLKGVDSTLKIQPAKLEDSAVYLCASSLVVDQTQYFGPGTRLLVL.

The chain employs TRBV19 and TRBJ1-1; possibly TRBD1 for D (6 bases). Per germline, CDR1 LNHDA and CDR2 SQIVND (reference sequence). V shed 4 bases and J shed 10 bases, with 13 bases lying between them. The CDR3 covers 12 residues. CDR3 region: CASSRGRGRAFF. CDR3 nucleotides: TGTGCCAGTAGTAGGGGCAGGGGAAGAGCTTTCTTT.

The chain links TRBV28 to TRBJ1-6, with TRBD1 identical over 8 bases. With V trimmed by 6 bases and J by 2 bases, 6 bases remained unmatched. CDR3 length: 16 amino acids. Germline loops: CDR1 MDHEN, CDR2 SYDVKM. The CDR3 here is CASRRQGITYNSPLHF. The CDR3 coding sequence is TGTGCCAGCAGACGACAGGGGATCACCTATAATTCACCCCTCCACTTT. The variable domain in full, with the rest retrieved from reference TRBV28 and TRBJ1-6, is DVKVTQSSRYLVKRTGEKVFLECVQDMDHENMFWYRQDPGLGLRLIYFSYDVKMKEKGDIPEGYSVSREKKERFSLILESASTNQTSMYLCASRRQGITYNSPLHFGNGTRLTVT.

This sequence joins TRBV28 and TRBJ1-5, with no clear D. Trimming cost V 6 bases and J 3 bases, with 6 bases left between them. Germline V lookup: CDR1 MDHEN, CDR2 SYDVKM. CDR3 length: 12 amino acids. The CDR3 sequence: CASSTINQPQHF. The DNA for the CDR3 is TGTGCCAGCAGCACAATCAATCAGCCCCAGCATTTT.

The gene calls are TRBV5-1 and TRBJ2-7; TRBD2 matches 11 bases. This CDR3 spans 15 amino acids. With V trimmed by 4 bases and J by 6 bases, 9 bases remained unmatched. The germline CDR1 and CDR2 sequences are SGHRS and YFSETQ. The CDR3 DNA reads as TGCGCCAGCAGCCAAAGCCAGACTAGCGGGGTCGAGCAGTACTTC. Translated, it gives CASSQSQTSGVEQYF.

The chain recombines TRBV10-3 with TRBJ2-5; TRBD1 matches at 8 bases. The CDR3 sequence is 15 residues long. Germline-derived CDR1 and CDR2 are ENHRY and SYGVKD. The V segment lost 7 bases and the J segment 2 bases; nucleotides outside the gene matches: 9. CDR3 DNA sequence: TGTGCCATCAAAGGGACAGGCCAGGGGCAAGAGACCCAGTACTTC. Translating gives CAIKGTGQGQETQYF.

V gene TRBV7-2 combines with J gene TRBJ1-5; 9 bases fit TRBD1. Germline V gene data show CDR1 as SGHTA and CDR2 as FQGNSA. The trim removed 5 bases at V and 5 bases at J, leaving 4 bases unmatched. There are 14 residues in the CDR3. CDR3 coding DNA: TGTGCCAGCAGCAAGACAGGGGGAGATCAGCCCCAGCATTTT. It codes for CASSKTGGDQPQHF.

This clone came up a few times. This chain joins TRBV2 and TRBJ2-5; D remains unclear. The CDR3 loop spans 16 amino acids. The V end lost 6 bases, the J end lost 0 bases, and 17 bases lay between the germline ends. Germline V CDR1 and CDR2: SNHLY, FYNNEI. The CDR3 region has the DNA TGTGCCAGCAGCCAACAAGGAACGGCTGACCAAGAGACCCAGTACTTC. Translated, it gives CASSQQGTADQETQYF.

The J gene is TRBJ2-7, the V gene TRBV6-7; D is unresolved. TRBV6-7 is an open reading frame, and its role is uncertain. Trimming pared 7 bases from V and 5 bases from J, leaving 9 bases between. This CDR3 contains 11 residues. For the CDR3, the DNA is TGTGCCAGCAACGGTGTGGACGAGCAGTACTTC. Translating gives CASNGVDEQYF.

The CDR3 bases are TGTGCCAGCAGTTCGAACAGGGGGGGTGAAAAACTGTTTTTT. Translation: CASSSNRGGEKLFF. This chain connects TRBV6-5 to TRBJ1-4, with 8 bases matching TRBD1. The V and J ends lost 4 bases and 7 bases, in that order; junction bases with no gene match: 5. This CDR3 region has 14 residues. Germline loops: CDR1 MNHEY, CDR2 SVGAGI.

V is TRBV14 and J is TRBJ1-4, with TRBD1 matching over 7 bases. Germline-derived CDR1 and CDR2 are SGHDN and FVKESK. V trimming: 5 bases; J trimming: 10 bases; junction bases outside the gene matches: 13. This CDR3 contains 15 residues. CDR3 nucleotide sequence: TGTGCCAGCAGCTTAATCAGGGGGAGAGAGCGAAAACTGTTTTTT. It specifies CASSLIRGRERKLFF. The whole variable domain, remainder taken from reference TRBV14 and TRBJ1-4, is EAGVTQFPSHSVIEKGQTVTLRCDPISGHDNLYWYRRVMGKEIKFLLHFVKESKQDESGMPNNRFLAERTGGTYSTLKVQPAELEDSGVYFCASSLIRGRERKLFFGSGTQLSVL.

The chain carries TRBV12-3 or TRBV12-4 and TRBJ1-5, with D possibly TRBD1 on 6 matching bases. Trimming took off 5 bases at V and 12 bases at J, with 14 bases between the two ends. The CDR3 runs 12 residues. The CDR3 reads CASSHGQLHQHF. In nucleotides, the CDR3 is TGTGCCAGCAGTCACGGACAGTTACACCAGCATTTT.

V usage is TRBV27 and J usage is TRBJ2-2; 8 bases are a match to TRBD1. This CDR3 contains 18 residues. Per germline, CDR1 MNHEY and CDR2 SMNVEV (reference sequence). V was pared by 5 bases and J by 2 bases, with 13 bases of the junction left unmatched. For the CDR3, the DNA is TGTGCCAGCAGTCCGGGCAGGGGGCGTCCTTCCAACACCGGGGAGCTGTTTTTT. Translated: CASSPGRGRPSNTGELFF.

The sample holds one count of this clone. The chain has TRBV3-1 (or the pseudogene TRBV3-2) and TRBJ2-2, with 8 positions matching TRBD1. CDR3 size: 15 residues. Germline CDR1 LGHDT, CDR2 YNNKEL (reference sequence). The trim removed 6 bases at V and 7 bases at J, leaving 10 bases unmatched. The CDR3 reads CASSHGQGAGGELFF. The CDR3 DNA sequence: TGTGCCAGCAGTCACGGCCAGGGGGCGGGCGGGGAGCTGTTTTTT.

This chain joins TRBV6-5 and TRBJ1-1; D is unclear. The CDR3 length is 14 residues. V lost 0 bases and J 6 bases, leaving 11 bases between the germline ends. Germline V gene sequence: CDR1 MNHEY, CDR2 SVGAGI. CDR3 loop: CASSYSIGKAEAFF. Here the CDR3 DNA reads TGTGCCAGCAGTTACTCGATCGGGAAGGCTGAAGCTTTCTTT.

The gene calls are TRBV6-4 and TRBJ2-2; D may correspond to TRBD1 or TRBD2 (5 bases each). V lost 5 bases and J 0 bases, leaving 10 bases between the germline ends. The V gene's germline CDR1 is MRHNA and CDR2 SNTAGT. The CDR3 is 15 amino acids. CDR3 coding DNA: TGTGCCAGCAGTCCGGGACGGGCGAACACCGGGGAGCTGTTTTTT. Amino acid sequence: CASSPGRANTGELFF.

This chain links TRBV11-2 with TRBJ2-1; D gene ambiguous. This CDR3 spans 13 amino acids. Germline V gives CDR1 SGHAT, CDR2 FQNNGV. Between the trimmed V and J ends, which lost 4 bases and 12 bases, there was a span of 16 bases. As DNA, the CDR3 is TGTGCCAGCAGCTCCGGACCACGAGAGGCGCAGTTCTTC. Translation gives CASSSGPREAQFF.

V is TRBV7-2 and J is TRBJ2-2; 8 bases match TRBD1. The V and J ends lost 0 bases and 5 bases, in that order; junction bases with no gene match: 5. The length of the CDR3 is 16 residues. Germline CDR1 and CDR2: SGHTA and FQGNSA. The CDR3: CASSLAGTGTTGELFF. The CDR3 bases are TGTGCCAGCAGCTTAGCGGGGACAGGCACGACCGGGGAGCTGTTTTTT.